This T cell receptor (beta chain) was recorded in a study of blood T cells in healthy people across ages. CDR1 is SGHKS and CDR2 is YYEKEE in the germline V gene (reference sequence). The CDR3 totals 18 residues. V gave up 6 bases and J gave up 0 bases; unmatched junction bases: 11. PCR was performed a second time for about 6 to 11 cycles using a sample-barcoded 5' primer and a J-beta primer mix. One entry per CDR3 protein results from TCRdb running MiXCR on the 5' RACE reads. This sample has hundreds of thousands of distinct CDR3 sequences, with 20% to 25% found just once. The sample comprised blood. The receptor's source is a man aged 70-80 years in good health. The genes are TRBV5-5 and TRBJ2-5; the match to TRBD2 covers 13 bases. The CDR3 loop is CASTWGLAGKMYQETQYF. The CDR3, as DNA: TGTGCCAGCACCTGGGGACTAGCGGGAAAGATGTACCAAGAGACCCAGTACTTC.